A single sample is the source of the 21 T cell receptor beta chains below, sequenced in a study of vaccination effects on CD4 cells after COVID-19. The table came from immunoSEQ multiplex PCR; TCRdb's copy has only in-frame clones and leaves some out. The table has about 28,000 clones, over 70% seen once. The antigens these receptors bind are not known. Using viral peptide pools, the ViraFEST assay grew out antigen-specific CD4+ T cells prior to sequencing. Once cultured for more than nine days, the cells underwent separation to obtain CD4+ T cells. It was two doses of either the BNT162b2 or mRNA-1273 vaccine that participants received. The material sequenced was CD4+ T cells from PBMCs cultured with HCoV-NL63 spike peptides, taken after COVID-19 vaccination. Receptors originate from a human donor who received a COVID-19 vaccine.

The rearrangement uses TRBV6-5 and TRBJ2-1; maybe TRBD2 (5 bases). CDR1 is MNHEY and CDR2 is SVGAGI in the germline V gene. The CDR3 covers 15 residues. V dropped 2 bases and J dropped 5 bases, with 13 bases sitting between them. In DNA form, the CDR3 reads TGTGCCAGCAGTTACCGGACTCCCGAGAACAATGAGCAGTTCTTC. Its protein product is CASSYRTPENNEQFF.

This chain connects TRBV28 to TRBJ2-3, with D unresolved. CDR3 length equals 11 residues. Trimming cost V 3 bases and J 2 bases, with 0 bases left between them. CDR1 MDHEN and CDR2 SYDVKM come from the germline V gene. CDR3 region: CASSFTDTQYF. The CDR3 coding sequence is TGTGCCAGCAGTTTCACAGATACGCAGTATTTT.

This chain connects TRBV6-2 or TRBV6-3 to TRBJ2-3, with 10 bases matching TRBD2. Looked up from germline, CDR1 is MNHEY and CDR2 is SVGEGT. The CDR3 has 15 residues. Trimming took 6 bases from V and 4 from J; bases not matched to a gene: 7. The CDR3 DNA reads as TGTGCCAGCAGCTCAAGCGGGAGGGCCTCAGATACGCAGTATTTT. Its translation: CASSSSGRASDTQYF.

The chain links TRBV30 to TRBJ2-7; perhaps TRBD1 as D (6 bases). The CDR3 length is 14 residues. V lost 2 bases and J 0 bases, leaving 11 bases between the germline ends. CDR1 is GTSNPN and CDR2 is SVGIG in the germline V gene (reference sequence). CDR3 in DNA: TGTGCCTGGAGTAGCAGGGGCGGCTCCTACGAGCAGTACTTC. Residues: CAWSSRGGSYEQYF.

The chain couples TRBV11-3 to TRBJ1-4; 9 bases are shared with TRBD1. Germline V CDR1 and CDR2: SGHNT, YENEEA. The CDR3 totals 17 residues. V trimming: 1 base; J trimming: 8 bases; junction bases outside the gene matches: 11. The CDR3 region is CASSLAPGQGRREKLFF. As DNA, the CDR3 is TGTGCCAGCAGCTTAGCCCCGGGACAGGGTCGACGCGAAAAACTGTTTTTT.

The V gene is TRBV2, the J gene TRBJ2-1, with D perhaps TRBD1 (6 bases). This CDR3 contains 13 residues. The ends were cut back, 6 bases at V and 4 bases at J, with 10 bases in the middle. Germline loops: CDR1 SNHLY, CDR2 FYNNEI. The CDR3 sequence: CASRRQGYNEQFF. The CDR3 region has the DNA TGTGCCAGCAGAAGGCAGGGGTACAATGAGCAGTTCTTC.

This chain uses TRBV27 with TRBJ1-1; D unclear. Germline lookup yields CDR1 MNHEY and CDR2 SMNVEV (reference sequence). With 6 bases removed from V and 2 bases from J, the gap between germline ends came to 4 bases. This CDR3 has 11 residues. CDR3 coding DNA: TGTGCCAGCAGGAAAAACACTGAAGCTTTCTTT. This sequence encodes CASRKNTEAFF.

The chain joins TRBV7-9 to TRBJ1-2, with TRBD1 as a possible D gene (6 bases). This CDR3 is built from 15 residues. Per germline, CDR1 SEHNR and CDR2 FQNEAQ (reference sequence). Trimming took off 2 bases at V and 4 bases at J, with 14 bases between the two ends. The CDR3 nucleotides are TGTGCCAGCAGCTTAACGTACCGGGACACCTATGGCTACACCTTC. As protein: CASSLTYRDTYGYTF.

The chain recombines TRBV19 with TRBJ2-7; D not resolved. V lost 5 bases to trimming and J lost 0 bases, with 17 bases between them. Germline lookup yields CDR1 LNHDA and CDR2 SQIVND (reference sequence). CDR3 length equals 16 residues. CDR3 amino acids: CASSPPGGLSSYEQYF. CDR3 DNA sequence: TGTGCCAGTAGTCCCCCTGGCGGCTTAAGCTCCTACGAGCAGTACTTC.

The V call is TRBV6-4, the J call TRBJ1-2; weak D call: TRBD1 (5 bases). Germline-derived CDR1 and CDR2 are MRHNA and SNTAGT. V was shortened by 3 bases and J by 4 bases, with 9 bases between the two germline ends. The CDR3 runs to 13 residues. CDR3 nucleotide sequence: TGTGCCAGCAGTGAAACGGGACTCTATGGCTACACCTTC. Residues: CASSETGLYGYTF.

The rearrangement joins TRBV29-1 to TRBJ2-3; 7 bases are a match to TRBD1. CDR3 length equals 14 residues. V lost 3 bases, J lost 2 bases, and 5 bases stayed unmatched. Germline loops: CDR1 SQVTM, CDR2 ANQGSEA. CDR3 bases: TGCAGCGTTGACCAGGGACAGCACACAGATACGCAGTATTTT. Protein: CSVDQGQHTDTQYF.

This rearrangement joins TRBV5-1 to TRBJ2-4; TRBD1 is a possible D gene (6 bases). CDR1 SGHRS and CDR2 YFSETQ come from the germline V gene. Trimming shortened V by 1 base and J by 9 bases, and 20 bases separated the two germline ends. The CDR3 length is 16 residues. The CDR3 reads CASSLSGQPQEGIQYF. CDR3 in DNA: TGCGCCAGCAGCTTGTCCGGACAGCCCCAAGAAGGCATTCAGTACTTC.

This chain joins TRBV12-5 and TRBJ2-1; perhaps TRBD2 as D (6 bases). Germline CDR1 is LGHNT and CDR2 is FRNRAP. V lost 5 bases and J lost 9, with 11 bases in between. The CDR3 extends over 12 amino acids. CDR3 sequence (DNA): TGTGCTAGTGGTCTAATGGGGGGTGAGCAGTTCTTC. Its protein product is CASGLMGGEQFF.

The sample holds a few counts of this clone. The rearrangement links TRBV27 to TRBJ2-1; 10 nucleotides line up with TRBD2. The CDR3 is made up of 16 amino acids. Germline V gene data show CDR1 as MNHEY and CDR2 as SMNVEV (reference sequence). J gave up 6 bases and V 4 bases, and 9 bases lay outside the gene matches. CDR3 sequence: CASSSPSGRAFNEQFF. For the CDR3, the DNA is TGTGCCAGCAGTTCACCCAGCGGGAGGGCCTTCAATGAGCAGTTCTTC.

V and J are TRBV29-1 and TRBJ2-5; TRBD1 matches 7 bases. This CDR3 contains 13 residues. The V gene's germline CDR1 is SQVTM and CDR2 ANQGSEA. J was trimmed by 9 bases and V by 6 bases; bases with no gene match: 13. The CDR3 region has the DNA TGCAGCGTAAGCCCCCAGGCCCAGGGGGCCCAGTACTTC. Amino acids: CSVSPQAQGAQYF.

CDR3 DNA: TGTGCCAGCAGGGGACAGGGGGGTCAGCCCCAGCATTTT. Protein product: CASRGQGGQPQHF. V usage is TRBV12-3 or TRBV12-4 and J usage is TRBJ1-5, with 11 bases matching TRBD1. V was pared by 6 bases and J by 6 bases, with 1 base of the junction left unmatched. This CDR3 region has 13 residues.

The chain recombines TRBV20-1 with TRBJ1-1; D possibly corresponds to TRBD1 (5 bases). This CDR3 spans 13 amino acids. Germline V gene data show CDR1 as DFQATT and CDR2 as SNEGSKA (reference sequence). V was pared by 3 bases and J by 1 base, with 9 bases between. The CDR3, as DNA: TGCAGTGCTAGTGGGGCCCAGAACACTGAAGCTTTCTTT. This translates into CSASGAQNTEAFF.

The chain combines TRBV12-3 or TRBV12-4 with TRBJ2-5; D possibly uses TRBD1 or TRBD2 (7 bases each). With 3 bases removed from V and 10 bases from J, the gap between germline ends came to 15 bases. This CDR3 contains 13 residues. The CDR3 region has the DNA TGTGCCAGCAGTTTGACAGGGAGGGAGGACCAGTACTTC. This sequence encodes CASSLTGREDQYF.

This clone was found once. The chain uses TRBV4-1 and TRBJ2-7; 8 nucleotides line up with TRBD2. The CDR3 contains 17 residues. Germline V gene data show CDR1 as MGHRA and CDR2 as YSYEKL. Germline trimming cut 4 bases from V and 2 bases from J; bases unmatched to any gene: 13. The CDR3 reads CASSPSPLAGGTYEQYF. CDR3 in DNA: TGCGCCAGCAGCCCCTCTCCGTTGGCGGGAGGTACCTACGAGCAGTACTTC.

The chain is built from TRBV7-9 and TRBJ2-3; no clear D gene. Trimming shortened V by 5 bases and J by 6 bases, and 12 bases separated the two germline ends. The CDR3 is made up of 13 amino acids. Germline loops: CDR1 SEHNR, CDR2 FQNEAQ (reference sequence). CDR3 DNA sequence: TGTGCCAGCAGCCCGGACCAAAGGGATACGCAGTATTTT. Translation gives CASSPDQRDTQYF. Variable domain in full (rest from reference TRBV7-9 and TRBJ2-3): DTGVSQNPRHKITKRGQNVTFRCDPISEHNRLYWYRQTLGQGPEFLTYFQNEAQLEKSRLLSDRFSAERPKGSFSTLEIQRTEQGDSAMYLCASSPDQRDTQYFGPGTRLTVL.

The chain combines TRBV5-5 with TRBJ1-6; D is possibly TRBD1 (6 bases). V was clipped by 1 base and J by 10 bases, with 21 bases between them. Per germline, CDR1 SGHKS and CDR2 YYEKEE (reference sequence). This CDR3 comprises 17 residues. The CDR3 region has the DNA TGTGCCAGCAGCTTGATCCCTACGGGACAATTTATGTCACCCCTCCACTTT. Amino acid sequence: CASSLIPTGQFMSPLHF.